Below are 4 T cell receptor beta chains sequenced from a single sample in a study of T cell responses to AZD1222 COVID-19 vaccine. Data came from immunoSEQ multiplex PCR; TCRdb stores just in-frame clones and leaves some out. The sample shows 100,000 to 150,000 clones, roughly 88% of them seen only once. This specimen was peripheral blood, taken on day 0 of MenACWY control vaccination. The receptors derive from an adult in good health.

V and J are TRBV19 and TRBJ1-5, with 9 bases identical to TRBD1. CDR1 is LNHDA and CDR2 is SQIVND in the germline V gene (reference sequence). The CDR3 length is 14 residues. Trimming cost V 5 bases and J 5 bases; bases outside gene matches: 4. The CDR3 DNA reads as TGTGCCAGTAGTGTCCGGGACAGGGATCAGCCCCAGCATTTT. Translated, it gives CASSVRDRDQPQHF.

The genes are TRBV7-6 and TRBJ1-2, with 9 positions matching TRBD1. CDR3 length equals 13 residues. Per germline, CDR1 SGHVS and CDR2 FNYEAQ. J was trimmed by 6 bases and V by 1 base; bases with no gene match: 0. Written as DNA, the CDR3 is TGTGCCAGCAGCTTAGGGACAGGGGATGGCTACACCTTC. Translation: CASSLGTGDGYTF.

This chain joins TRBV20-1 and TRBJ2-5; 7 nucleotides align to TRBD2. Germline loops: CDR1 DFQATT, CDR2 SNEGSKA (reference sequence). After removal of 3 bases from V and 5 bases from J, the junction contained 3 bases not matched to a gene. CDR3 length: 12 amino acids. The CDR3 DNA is TGCAGTGCTAGTAAGGGAGGGGAGACCCAGTACTTC. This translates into CSASKGGETQYF.

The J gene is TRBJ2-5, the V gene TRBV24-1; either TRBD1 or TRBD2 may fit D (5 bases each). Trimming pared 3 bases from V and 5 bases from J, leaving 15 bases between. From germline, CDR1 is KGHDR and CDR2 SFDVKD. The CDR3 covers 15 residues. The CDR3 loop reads CATSDAERDVETQYF. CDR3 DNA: TGTGCCACCAGTGATGCCGAACGGGACGTCGAGACCCAGTACTTC.